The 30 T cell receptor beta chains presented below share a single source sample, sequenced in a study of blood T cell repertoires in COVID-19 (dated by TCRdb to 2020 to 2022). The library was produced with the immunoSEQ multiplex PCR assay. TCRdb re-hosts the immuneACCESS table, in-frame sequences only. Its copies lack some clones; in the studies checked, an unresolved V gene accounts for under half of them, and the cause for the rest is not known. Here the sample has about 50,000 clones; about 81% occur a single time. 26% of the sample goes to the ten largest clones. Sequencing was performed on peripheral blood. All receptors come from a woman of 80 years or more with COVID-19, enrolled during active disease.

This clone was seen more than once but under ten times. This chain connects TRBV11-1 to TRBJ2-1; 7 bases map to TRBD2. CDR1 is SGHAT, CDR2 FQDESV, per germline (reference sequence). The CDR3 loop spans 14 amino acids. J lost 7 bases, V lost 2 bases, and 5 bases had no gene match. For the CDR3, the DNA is TGTGCCAGCAGCTTATTTGGGGGAGGGAATGAGCAGTTCTTC. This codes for CASSLFGGGNEQFF.

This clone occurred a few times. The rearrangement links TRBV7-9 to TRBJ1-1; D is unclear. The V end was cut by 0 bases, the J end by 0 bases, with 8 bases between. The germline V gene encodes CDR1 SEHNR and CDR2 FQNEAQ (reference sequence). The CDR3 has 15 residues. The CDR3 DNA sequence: TGTGCCAGCAGCTTAGCGGGCCAGTTGAACACTGAAGCTTTCTTT. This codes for CASSLAGQLNTEAFF. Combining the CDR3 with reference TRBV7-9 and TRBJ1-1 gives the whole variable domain DTGVSQNPRHKITKRGQNVTFRCDPISEHNRLYWYRQTLGQGPEFLTYFQNEAQLEKSRLLSDRFSAERPKGSFSTLEIQRTEQGDSAMYLCASSLAGQLNTEAFFGQGTRLTVV.

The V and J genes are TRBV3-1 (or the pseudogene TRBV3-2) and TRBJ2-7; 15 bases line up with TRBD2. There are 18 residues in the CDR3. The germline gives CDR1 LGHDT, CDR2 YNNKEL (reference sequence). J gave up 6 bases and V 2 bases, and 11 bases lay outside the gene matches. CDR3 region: CASSQLRTSGRAGGEQYF. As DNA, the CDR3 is TGTGCCAGCAGCCAACTTCGGACTAGCGGGAGGGCCGGTGGCGAGCAGTACTTC.

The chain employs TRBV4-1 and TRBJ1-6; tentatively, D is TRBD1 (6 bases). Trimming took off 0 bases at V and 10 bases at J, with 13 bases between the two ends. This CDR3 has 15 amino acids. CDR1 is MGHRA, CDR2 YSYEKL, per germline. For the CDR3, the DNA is TGCGCCAGCAGCCAAGACGTCAGGGGAAACTCACCCCTCCACTTT. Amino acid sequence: CASSQDVRGNSPLHF.

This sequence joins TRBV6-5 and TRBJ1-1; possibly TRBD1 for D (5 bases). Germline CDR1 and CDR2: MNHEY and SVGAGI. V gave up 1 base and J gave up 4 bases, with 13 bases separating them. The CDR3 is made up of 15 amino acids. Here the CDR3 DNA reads TGTGCCAGCAGTTACTTGGAGGGACGTGGCACTGAAGCTTTCTTT. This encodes CASSYLEGRGTEAFF.

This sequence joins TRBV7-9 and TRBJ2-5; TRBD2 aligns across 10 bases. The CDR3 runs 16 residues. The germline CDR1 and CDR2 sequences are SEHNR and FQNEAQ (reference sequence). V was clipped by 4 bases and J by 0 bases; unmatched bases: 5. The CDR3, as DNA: TGTGCCAGCAGCTCCTGGACTAGCGGTAACCAAGAGACCCAGTACTTC. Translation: CASSSWTSGNQETQYF.

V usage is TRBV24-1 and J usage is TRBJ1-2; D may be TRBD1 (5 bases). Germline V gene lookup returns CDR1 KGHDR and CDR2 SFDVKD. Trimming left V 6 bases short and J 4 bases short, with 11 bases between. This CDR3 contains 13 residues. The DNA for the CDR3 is TGTGCCACCAGTCCTCAGGGTGGCTATGGCTACACCTTC. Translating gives CATSPQGGYGYTF.

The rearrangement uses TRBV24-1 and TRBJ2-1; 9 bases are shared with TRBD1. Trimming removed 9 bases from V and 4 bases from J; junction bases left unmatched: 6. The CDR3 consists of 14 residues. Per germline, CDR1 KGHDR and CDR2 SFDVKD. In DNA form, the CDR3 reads TGTGCCACCGAGGGGACAGGGTTTTACAATGAGCAGTTCTTC. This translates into CATEGTGFYNEQFF.

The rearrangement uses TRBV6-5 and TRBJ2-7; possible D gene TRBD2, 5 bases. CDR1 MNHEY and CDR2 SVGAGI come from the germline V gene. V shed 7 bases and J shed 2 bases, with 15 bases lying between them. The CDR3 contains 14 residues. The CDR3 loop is CASTSYSGPYEQYF. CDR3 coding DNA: TGTGCCAGCACTTCCTACAGCGGCCCCTACGAGCAGTACTTC.

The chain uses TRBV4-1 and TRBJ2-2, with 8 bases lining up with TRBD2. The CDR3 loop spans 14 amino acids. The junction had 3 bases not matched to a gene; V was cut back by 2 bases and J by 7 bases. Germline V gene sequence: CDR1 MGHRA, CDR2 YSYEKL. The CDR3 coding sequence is TGCGCCAGCAGCCAAAATAGCGGGATCGGGGAGCTGTTTTTT. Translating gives CASSQNSGIGELFF.

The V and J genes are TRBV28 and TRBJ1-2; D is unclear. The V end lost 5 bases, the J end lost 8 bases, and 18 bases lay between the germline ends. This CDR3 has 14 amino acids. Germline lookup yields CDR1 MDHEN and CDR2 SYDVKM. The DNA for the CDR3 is TGTGCCAGCAGTCCCCTGGCAGACCGGGGAGGCTACACCTTC. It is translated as CASSPLADRGGYTF.

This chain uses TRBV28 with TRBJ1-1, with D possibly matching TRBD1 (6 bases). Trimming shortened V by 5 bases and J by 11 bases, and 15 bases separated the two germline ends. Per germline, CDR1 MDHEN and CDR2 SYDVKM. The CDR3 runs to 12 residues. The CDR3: CASSHQAGGAFF. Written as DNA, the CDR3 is TGTGCCAGCAGTCATCAGGCGGGGGGCGCTTTCTTT.

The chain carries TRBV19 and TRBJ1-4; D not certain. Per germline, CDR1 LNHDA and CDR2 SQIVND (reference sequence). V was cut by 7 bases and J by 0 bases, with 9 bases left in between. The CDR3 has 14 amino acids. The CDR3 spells CASTTAATNEKLFF. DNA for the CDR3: TGTGCCAGTACTACGGCGGCAACTAATGAAAAACTGTTTTTT.

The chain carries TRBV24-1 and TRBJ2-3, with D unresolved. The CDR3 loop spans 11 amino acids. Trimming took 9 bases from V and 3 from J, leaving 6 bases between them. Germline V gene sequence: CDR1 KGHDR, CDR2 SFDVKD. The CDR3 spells CATSTTDTQYF. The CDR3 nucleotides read TGTGCCACCTCCACTACAGATACGCAGTATTTT.

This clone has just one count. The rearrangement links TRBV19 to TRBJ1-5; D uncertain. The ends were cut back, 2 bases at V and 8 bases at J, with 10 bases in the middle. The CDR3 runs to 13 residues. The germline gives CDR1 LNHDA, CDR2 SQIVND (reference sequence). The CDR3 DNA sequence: TGTGCCAGTAGTATATCGGGGAGGGAGCCCCAGCATTTT. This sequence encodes CASSISGREPQHF.

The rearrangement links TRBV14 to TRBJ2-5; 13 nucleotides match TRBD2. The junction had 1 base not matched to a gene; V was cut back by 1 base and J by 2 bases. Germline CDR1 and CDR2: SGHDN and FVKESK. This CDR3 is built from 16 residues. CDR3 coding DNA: TGTGCCAGCAGCCAAGGGACTAGCGGGAGACAAGAGACCCAGTACTTC. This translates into CASSQGTSGRQETQYF.

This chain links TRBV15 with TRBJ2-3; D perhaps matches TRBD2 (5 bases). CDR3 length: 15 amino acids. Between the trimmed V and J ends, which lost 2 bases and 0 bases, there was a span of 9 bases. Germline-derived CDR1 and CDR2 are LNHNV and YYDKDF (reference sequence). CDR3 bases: TGTGCCACCAGCAGACGGAGGATTAGCACAGATACGCAGTATTTT. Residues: CATSRRRISTDTQYF.

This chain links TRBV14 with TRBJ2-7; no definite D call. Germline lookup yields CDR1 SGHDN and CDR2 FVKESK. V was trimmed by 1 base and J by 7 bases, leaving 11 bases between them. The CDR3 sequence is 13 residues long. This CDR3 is CASSQGSWWEQYF. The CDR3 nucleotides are TGTGCCAGCAGCCAAGGAAGCTGGTGGGAGCAGTACTTC.

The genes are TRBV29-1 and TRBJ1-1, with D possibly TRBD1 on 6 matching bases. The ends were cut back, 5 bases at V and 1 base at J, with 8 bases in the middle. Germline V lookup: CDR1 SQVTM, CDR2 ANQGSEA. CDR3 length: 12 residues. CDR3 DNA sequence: TGCAGCGTTCTACAGGGGAACACTGAAGCTTTCTTT. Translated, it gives CSVLQGNTEAFF. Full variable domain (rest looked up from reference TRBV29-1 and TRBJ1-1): SAVISQKPSRDICQRGTSLTIQCQVDSQVTMMFWYRQQPGQSLTLIATANQGSEATYESGFVIDKFPISRPNLTFSTLTVSNMSPEDSSIYLCSVLQGNTEAFFGQGTRLTVV.

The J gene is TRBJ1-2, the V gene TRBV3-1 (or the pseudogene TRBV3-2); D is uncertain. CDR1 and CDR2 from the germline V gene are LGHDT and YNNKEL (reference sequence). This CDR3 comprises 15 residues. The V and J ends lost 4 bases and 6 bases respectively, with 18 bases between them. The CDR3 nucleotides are TGTGCCAGCAGCCCCCCCCACGGGGTTTTACATGGCTACACCTTC. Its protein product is CASSPPHGVLHGYTF.

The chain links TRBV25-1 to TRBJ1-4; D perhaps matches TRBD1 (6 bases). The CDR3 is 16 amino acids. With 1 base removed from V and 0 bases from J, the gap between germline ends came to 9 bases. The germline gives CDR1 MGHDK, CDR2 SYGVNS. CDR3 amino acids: CASSELGGATNEKLFF. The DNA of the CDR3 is TGTGCCAGCAGTGAATTAGGGGGGGCAACTAATGAAAAACTGTTTTTT.

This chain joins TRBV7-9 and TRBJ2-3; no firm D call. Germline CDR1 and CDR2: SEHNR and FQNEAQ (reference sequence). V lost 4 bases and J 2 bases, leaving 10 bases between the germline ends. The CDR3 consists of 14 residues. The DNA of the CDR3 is TGTGCCAGCAGCTATCAGGTCCTCACAGATACGCAGTATTTT. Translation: CASSYQVLTDTQYF.

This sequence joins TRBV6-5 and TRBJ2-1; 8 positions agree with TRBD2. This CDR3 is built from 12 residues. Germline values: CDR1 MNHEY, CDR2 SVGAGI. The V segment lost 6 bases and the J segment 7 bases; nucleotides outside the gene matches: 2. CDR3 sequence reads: CASSPGGNEQFF. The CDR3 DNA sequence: TGTGCCAGCAGCCCGGGGGGGAATGAGCAGTTCTTC.

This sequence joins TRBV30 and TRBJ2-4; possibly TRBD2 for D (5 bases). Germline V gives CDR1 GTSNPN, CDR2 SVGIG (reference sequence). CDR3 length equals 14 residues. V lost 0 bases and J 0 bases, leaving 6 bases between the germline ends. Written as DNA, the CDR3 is TGTGCCTGGAGTGTTGGAGGAGCCAAAAACATTCAGTACTTC. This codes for CAWSVGGAKNIQYF.

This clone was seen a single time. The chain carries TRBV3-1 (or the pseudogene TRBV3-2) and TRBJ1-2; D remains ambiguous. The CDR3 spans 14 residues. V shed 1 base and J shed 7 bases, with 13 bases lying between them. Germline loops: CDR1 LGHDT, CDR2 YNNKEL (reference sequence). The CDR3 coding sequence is TGTGCCAGCAGCCAAGTCTCCTCCGAGGGTGGCTACACCTTC. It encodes CASSQVSSEGGYTF.

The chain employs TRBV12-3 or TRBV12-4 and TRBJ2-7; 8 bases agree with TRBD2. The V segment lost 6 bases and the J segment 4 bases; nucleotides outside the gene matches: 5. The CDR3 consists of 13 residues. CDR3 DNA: TGTGCCAGCAGCTCGACTAGCGCTTACGAGCAGTACTTC. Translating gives CASSSTSAYEQYF.

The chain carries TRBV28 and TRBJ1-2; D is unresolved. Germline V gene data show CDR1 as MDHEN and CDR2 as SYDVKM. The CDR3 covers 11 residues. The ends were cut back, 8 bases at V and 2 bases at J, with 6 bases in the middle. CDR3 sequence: CASGINYGYTF. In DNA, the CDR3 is TGTGCCAGCGGCATAAACTATGGCTACACCTTC.

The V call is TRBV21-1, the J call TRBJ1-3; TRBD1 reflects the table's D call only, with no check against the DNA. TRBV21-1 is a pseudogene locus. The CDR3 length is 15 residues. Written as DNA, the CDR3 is TGTGCCAGCATAATTACAGGGTATGGAGGAAACACCATATATTTT. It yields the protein CASIITGYGGNTIYF.

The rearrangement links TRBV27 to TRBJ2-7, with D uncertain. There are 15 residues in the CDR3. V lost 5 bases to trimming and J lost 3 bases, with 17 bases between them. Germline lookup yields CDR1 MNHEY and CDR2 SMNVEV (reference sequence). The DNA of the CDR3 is TGTGCCAGCAGTCCTTTCGGTACTACATTCTACGAGCAGTACTTC. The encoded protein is CASSPFGTTFYEQYF.

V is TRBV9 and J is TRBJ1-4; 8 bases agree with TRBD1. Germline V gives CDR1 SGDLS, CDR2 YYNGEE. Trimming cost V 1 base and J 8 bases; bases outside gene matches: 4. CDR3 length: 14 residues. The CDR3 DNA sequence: TGTGCCAGCAGCGTATTGGCAGGGGGCGAAAAACTGTTTTTT. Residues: CASSVLAGGEKLFF.